The 15 T cell receptor beta chains in this list originate from one sample, sequenced in a study of T cells after yellow fever vaccination (dated by TCRdb to about 2019). The library was built by means of 5' RACE. TCRdb shows the sequencer as Illumina HiSeq 2500. TCRdb trimmed public reads at Q25 via fastp, called clones via MiXCR and kept in-frame beta chains. Each record represents a unique CDR3 protein, reported with the most common genes and DNA among its rows. The sample includes about 73,000 distinct CDR3 sequences, with 7.5% to 8% observed a single time. Around 45% of the sample rests with the top ten. Read against the paper, the sample's treatment or condition label means: live attenuated yellow fever vaccine strain. Sequences were derived from CD8+ T cells sorted from PBMCs, sampled on the day of the yellow fever booster vaccination. These receptors were taken from a man aged 25 to 40 who received the YFV17D yellow fever vaccine.

This clonotype was counted a few times. The chain uses TRBV7-8 and TRBJ1-3; D unresolved. Per the germline V gene, CDR1 is SGHVS and CDR2 is FQNEAQ. The CDR3 consists of 15 residues. Trimming stripped 5 bases from V and 4 bases from J, with 15 bases between. This CDR3 is CASSPKSRTGNTIYF. The CDR3 DNA sequence: TGTGCCAGCAGCCCAAAGAGCCGGACCGGAAACACCATATATTTT.

This rearrangement joins TRBV7-2 to TRBJ2-7, with D maybe TRBD2 (5 bases). V lost 3 bases to trimming and J lost 2 bases, with 11 bases between them. The CDR3 extends over 14 amino acids. CDR1 and CDR2 (germline): SGHTA, FQGNSA. CDR3 region: CASSLFSETYEQYF. CDR3 sequence (DNA): TGTGCCAGCAGCTTGTTTAGCGAAACCTACGAGCAGTACTTC.

On this clonotype itself: Being one base from a much bigger clone, this may be a read error. This chain uses TRBV29-1 with TRBJ2-1, with 7 bases lining up with TRBD2. The V gene end was trimmed by 3 bases and the J gene end by 9 bases; junction bases not matched to a gene: 5. This CDR3 contains 12 residues. Germline CDR1 SQVTM, CDR2 ANQGSEA. The CDR3 here is CSVEGGNSEQFF. The CDR3 DNA reads as TGCAGCGTTGAGGGAGGGAACAGTGAGCAGTTCTTC.

The chain employs TRBV5-6 and TRBJ2-5; no clear D gene. Germline V gene sequence: CDR1 SGHDT, CDR2 YYEEEE. The germline V and J ends were trimmed by 3 bases and 0 bases, with 15 bases remaining between them. The CDR3 runs to 16 residues. The CDR3 nucleotides are TGTGCCAGCAGCTCTAACTTGTACTGGTACCAAGAGACCCAGTACTTC. Translated, it gives CASSSNLYWYQETQYF.

This clonotype has at least ten counts. The chain links TRBV6-5 to TRBJ2-1; D is perhaps TRBD2 (5 bases). This CDR3 has 19 amino acids. The germline V gene has CDR1 MNHEY and CDR2 SVGAGI. Trimming removed 0 bases from V and 6 bases from J, with 24 bases in between. This chain's CDR3 is CASSYSVAGLLPKVNEQFF. DNA for the CDR3: TGTGCCAGCAGTTACTCTGTCGCGGGCCTATTACCAAAGGTCAATGAGCAGTTCTTC.

This clonotype was seen repeatedly, ten times or more. The chain carries TRBV20-1 and TRBJ2-1, with 10 bases that match TRBD2. Germline V lookup: CDR1 DFQATT, CDR2 SNEGSKA (reference sequence). V lost 1 base and J lost 0; bases outside the gene matches: 3. This CDR3 spans 16 amino acids. CDR3 residues: CSARGLAGASYNEQFF. CDR3 sequence (DNA): TGCAGTGCTAGAGGGCTAGCGGGGGCCTCCTACAATGAGCAGTTCTTC.

CDR3 protein: CASSQRTYNEQFF. CDR3 nucleotides: TGCGCCAGCAGCCAAAGGACCTACAATGAGCAGTTCTTC. The chain couples TRBV4-3 to TRBJ2-1; D call uncertain. The CDR3 spans 13 residues. Trimming stripped 2 bases from V and 2 bases from J, with 4 bases between. Germline CDR1 is LGHNA and CDR2 is YSLEER.

The genes are TRBV6-5 and TRBJ2-7; 7 nucleotides match TRBD1. The germline CDR1 and CDR2 sequences are MNHEY and SVGAGI. The CDR3 has 14 residues. V shed 2 bases and J 2 bases; nucleotides not matched to a gene: 3. The CDR3 region has the DNA TGTGCCAGCAGTTACGGGACAGAAGCCTACGAGCAGTACTTC. Amino acids: CASSYGTEAYEQYF.

This chain links TRBV20-1 with TRBJ2-7; D is unresolved. Trimming took off 2 bases at V and 3 bases at J, with 14 bases between the two ends. Germline V gene sequence: CDR1 DFQATT, CDR2 SNEGSKA (reference sequence). This CDR3 is 14 amino acids long. The CDR3: CSARPDFDLYEQYF. The CDR3 nucleotides read TGCAGTGCTAGACCTGATTTCGATCTCTACGAGCAGTACTTC.

This clonotype has a handful of counts. The V call is TRBV25-1, the J call TRBJ2-7; no clear D gene. The germline V and J ends were trimmed by 0 bases and 1 base, with 10 bases remaining between them. Per the germline V gene, CDR1 is MGHDK and CDR2 is SYGVNS. The CDR3 extends over 15 amino acids. CDR3 in DNA: TGTGCCAGCAGTGAATATACCGGGTCTTCCTACGAGCAGTACTTC. It encodes CASSEYTGSSYEQYF.

This clonotype was found a few times. This chain uses TRBV5-1 with TRBJ2-1; D remains unclear. Looked up from germline, CDR1 is SGHRS and CDR2 is YFSETQ. The V end was cut by 4 bases, the J end by 8 bases, with 10 bases between. The CDR3 consists of 12 residues. The CDR3 coding sequence is TGCGCCAGCAGCCCCCAAAGGGATGAGCAGTTCTTC. This translates into CASSPQRDEQFF. The full variable domain, with the rest looked up from reference TRBV5-1 and TRBJ2-1, is KAGVTQTPRYLIKTRGQQVTLSCSPISGHRSVSWYQQTPGQGLQFLFEYFSETQRNKGNFPGRFSGRQFSNSRSEMNVSTLELGDSALYLCASSPQRDEQFFGPGTRLTVL.

There are many counts of this clonotype. The V call is TRBV5-1, the J call TRBJ2-4, with TRBD1 identical over 7 bases. This CDR3 has 13 residues. Per germline, CDR1 SGHRS and CDR2 YFSETQ. J lost 5 bases, V lost 3 bases, and 2 bases had no gene match. In DNA form, the CDR3 reads TGCGCCAGCAGCTCTACAGGGGAAAACATTCAGTACTTC. This gives the protein CASSSTGENIQYF. The full variable domain, completed using reference TRBV5-1 and TRBJ2-4, is KAGVTQTPRYLIKTRGQQVTLSCSPISGHRSVSWYQQTPGQGLQFLFEYFSETQRNKGNFPGRFSGRQFSNSRSEMNVSTLELGDSALYLCASSSTGENIQYFGAGTRLSVL.

This clonotype was detected a few times. The J gene is TRBJ1-4, the V gene TRBV6-5; possibly TRBD1 for D (5 bases). CDR3 length: 15 residues. V was cut by 2 bases and J by 1 base, with 8 bases left in between. Per the germline V gene, CDR1 is MNHEY and CDR2 is SVGAGI. This chain's CDR3 is CASSYVRGTNEKLFF. DNA of the CDR3: TGTGCCAGCAGTTACGTGAGGGGAACTAATGAAAAACTGTTTTTT.

There are a few counts of this clonotype. The V and J genes are TRBV27 and TRBJ2-7; a possible D gene is TRBD2 (5 bases). From germline, CDR1 is MNHEY and CDR2 SMNVEV (reference sequence). V dropped 4 bases and J dropped 5 bases, with 15 bases sitting between them. The CDR3 contains 14 residues. CDR3 loop: CASSWTPGGDEQYF. The CDR3 DNA follows: TGTGCCAGCAGTTGGACTCCGGGTGGAGACGAGCAGTACTTC.

The chain recombines TRBV5-1 with TRBJ2-5; TRBD2 matches 10 bases. V lost 6 bases, J lost 0 bases, and 8 bases stayed unmatched. CDR1 is SGHRS and CDR2 is YFSETQ in the germline V gene. The CDR3 consists of 16 residues. The CDR3 bases are TGCGCCAGCAACCCCCTCACTAGCGGGGACCAAGAGACCCAGTACTTC. The encoded protein is CASNPLTSGDQETQYF.